These 27 T cell receptor beta chains originate from one sample sequenced in a study of shared clonotypes between healthy human individuals. The protocol was immunoSEQ multiplex PCR, while the TCRdb copy is restricted to in-frame clones and leaves out a portion. The data hold hundreds of thousands of clones, with 74% observed a single time. The sequencing sample was made of memory CD4+ T cells sorted from blood. This sample's subset: CD45RA-negative fraction. The origin of the receptors is a woman aged 25 to 45 in good health.

The chain combines TRBV7-9 with TRBJ1-1; TRBD1 might be the D (5 bases). The CDR3 loop spans 15 amino acids. Looked up from germline, CDR1 is SEHNR and CDR2 is FQNEAQ (reference sequence). V lost 4 bases, J lost 0 bases, and 12 bases lay in between. CDR3 coding DNA: TGTGCCAGCAGCTCCCGGGGGGTCATGAACACTGAAGCTTTCTTT. Amino acid sequence: CASSSRGVMNTEAFF.

This clone was recorded only once. CDR3 sequence reads: CSVDSASGYQETQYF. CDR3 DNA sequence: TGCAGCGTTGATTCGGCTAGCGGATACCAAGAGACCCAGTACTTC. This rearrangement joins TRBV29-1 to TRBJ2-5; 7 bases fit TRBD2. The CDR3 is 15 residues long. Trimming took 3 bases from V and 0 from J; bases not matched to a gene: 7. The germline CDR1 and CDR2 sequences are SQVTM and ANQGSEA.

This clone showed up just a few times. The chain links TRBV19 to TRBJ2-6, with TRBD2 identical over 12 bases. From germline, CDR1 is LNHDA and CDR2 SQIVND (reference sequence). J was trimmed by 0 bases and V by 9 bases; bases with no gene match: 3. This CDR3 comprises 16 residues. CDR3: CASEGLAGSGANVLTF. In DNA form, the CDR3 reads TGTGCCAGCGAGGGACTAGCGGGCTCTGGGGCCAACGTCCTGACTTTC.

This clone occurred a few times. The rearrangement links TRBV19 to TRBJ2-1; 11 bases line up with TRBD2. V shed 3 bases, J shed 2 bases, and the junction held 6 bases outside the gene matches. Germline V lookup: CDR1 LNHDA, CDR2 SQIVND (reference sequence). The CDR3 has 17 residues. This CDR3 reads CASSISRLAGPYNEQFF. CDR3 nucleotide sequence: TGTGCCAGTAGTATCTCTCGACTAGCGGGGCCCTACAATGAGCAGTTCTTC.

The gene calls are TRBV2 and TRBJ2-2, with TRBD1 identical over 10 bases. Per the germline V gene, CDR1 is SNHLY and CDR2 is FYNNEI. This CDR3 is 15 amino acids long. The V segment lost 9 bases and the J segment 5 bases; nucleotides outside the gene matches: 9. CDR3 DNA sequence: TGTGCCAGGTCGACAGGGGGCGGATGGACCGGGGAGCTGTTTTTT. This gives the protein CARSTGGGWTGELFF.

The chain links TRBV6-5 to TRBJ2-3, with 8 positions matching TRBD1. The CDR3 consists of 14 residues. Trimming cost V 8 bases and J 4 bases; bases outside gene matches: 8. The germline CDR1 and CDR2 sequences are MNHEY and SVGAGI. Written as DNA, the CDR3 is TGTGCCAGCCGGAAGCCGACAGGGGCAGATACGCAGTATTTT. This encodes CASRKPTGADTQYF.

The J gene is TRBJ2-1, the V gene TRBV4-1, with D possibly matching TRBD2 (5 bases). Per the germline V gene, CDR1 is MGHRA and CDR2 is YSYEKL. This CDR3 has 11 amino acids. The germline V and J ends were trimmed by 1 base and 15 bases, with 10 bases remaining between them. CDR3 sequence reads: CASSQARRTFF. The CDR3 DNA is TGCGCCAGCAGCCAAGCCAGGAGGACGTTCTTC.

The chain carries TRBV5-5 and TRBJ1-2, with TRBD1 identical over 9 bases. Germline V gene data show CDR1 as SGHKS and CDR2 as YYEKEE (reference sequence). The CDR3 sequence is 14 residues long. V dropped 4 bases and J dropped 1; count of bases not matched to a gene: 2. Here the CDR3 DNA reads TGTGCCAGCAGCCAGGGACAGGGTAACTATGGCTACACCTTC. Protein sequence: CASSQGQGNYGYTF.

The chain recombines TRBV5-1 with TRBJ2-7; 9 bases align to TRBD1. The germline gives CDR1 SGHRS, CDR2 YFSETQ. The CDR3 totals 13 residues. Losses at the gene ends were 7 bases for V and 3 bases for J; bases not matched to a gene: 5. The CDR3: CASGRDRDYEQYF. CDR3 in DNA: TGCGCCAGCGGCCGGGACAGGGACTACGAGCAGTACTTC.

The chain recombines TRBV19 with TRBJ1-5, with D hard to call. The CDR3 runs 16 residues. Germline values: CDR1 LNHDA, CDR2 SQIVND (reference sequence). V shed 4 bases and J shed 4 bases, with 17 bases lying between them. As DNA, the CDR3 is TGTGCCAGTAGTACATCGACCGCGCGAGGAAATCAGCCCCAGCATTTT. Its protein is CASSTSTARGNQPQHF.

This clone was seen once. The rearrangement joins TRBV4-1 to TRBJ2-1; no firm D call. From germline, CDR1 is MGHRA and CDR2 YSYEKL. With 1 base removed from V and 7 bases from J, the gap between germline ends came to 8 bases. The CDR3 has 13 amino acids. This CDR3 is CASSQVEGNEQFF. CDR3 nucleotide sequence: TGCGCCAGCAGCCAAGTAGAAGGGAATGAGCAGTTCTTC.

The chain is built from TRBV5-1 and TRBJ2-7, with D possibly being TRBD2 (5 bases). The CDR3 runs to 16 residues. CDR1 SGHRS and CDR2 YFSETQ come from the germline V gene. V was pared by 4 bases and J by 3 bases, with 20 bases between. DNA of the CDR3: TGCGCCAGCAGCCTAACCGGGATGTCGTTTTTCTACGAGCAGTACTTC. This sequence encodes CASSLTGMSFFYEQYF.

The CDR3 sequence: CASSLGLGGGQETQYF. The CDR3 nucleotides are TGTGCCAGCAGCTTAGGTCTTGGGGGAGGGCAAGAGACCCAGTACTTC. The V call is TRBV7-6, the J call TRBJ2-5, with TRBD2 identical over 7 bases. CDR3 size: 16 residues. In germline, CDR1 is SGHVS, CDR2 FNYEAQ. V was pared by 1 base and J by 2 bases, with 7 bases of the junction left unmatched.

This chain connects TRBV18 to TRBJ2-2; 8 positions agree with TRBD2. Germline V lookup: CDR1 KGHSH, CDR2 LQKENI. V gave up 3 bases and J gave up 2 bases; unmatched junction bases: 8. This CDR3 comprises 17 residues. The CDR3: CASSPQSVAGNTGELFF. The CDR3 coding sequence is TGTGCCAGCTCACCGCAATCGGTAGCGGGAAACACCGGGGAGCTGTTTTTT.

The chain carries TRBV27 and TRBJ2-5; TRBD1 matches 8 bases. Germline V gene lookup returns CDR1 MNHEY and CDR2 SMNVEV (reference sequence). The trim removed 6 bases at V and 4 bases at J, leaving 16 bases unmatched. This CDR3 is 17 amino acids long. The CDR3 protein is CASRPPGQGKVGETQYF. The CDR3 DNA sequence: TGTGCCAGCAGGCCTCCTGGACAGGGAAAAGTAGGAGAGACCCAGTACTTC.

This chain links TRBV5-1 with TRBJ1-4; no definite D call. V lost 2 bases to trimming and J lost 5 bases, with 7 bases between them. This CDR3 is 13 amino acids long. CDR1 is SGHRS and CDR2 is YFSETQ in the germline V gene. The CDR3 DNA reads as TGCGCCAGCAGCTTAGAAGGGAATGAAAAACTGTTTTTT. This codes for CASSLEGNEKLFF.

The CDR3 bases are TGTGCCAGCAGTTACCGACTATCCACTGAAGCTTTCTTT. It is translated as CASSYRLSTEAFF. This chain joins TRBV6-5 and TRBJ1-1; D gene uncertain. The V gene's germline CDR1 is MNHEY and CDR2 SVGAGI. Trimming took 2 bases from V and 4 from J, leaving 8 bases between them. The CDR3 spans 13 residues.

The chain couples TRBV29-1 to TRBJ1-2, with D hard to call. V lost 6 bases to trimming and J lost 0 bases, with 8 bases between them. Germline loops: CDR1 SQVTM, CDR2 ANQGSEA. The CDR3 length is 12 residues. For the CDR3, the DNA is TGCAGCGTCTCGACGTCTAACTATGGCTACACCTTC. This codes for CSVSTSNYGYTF.

This clone was found a few times. A single base separates this from a much larger clone, so it may be a read error. Other DNA sequences in this sample translate to the same CDR3. The chain combines TRBV11-2 with TRBJ2-7, with D possibly matching TRBD2 (5 bases). V was clipped by 2 bases and J by 4 bases, with 6 bases between them. The CDR3 consists of 12 residues. Germline V gene sequence: CDR1 SGHAT, CDR2 FQNNGV. CDR3 DNA: TGTGCCAGCAGCTTACCGGGGTACGAGCAGTACTTC. This codes for CASSLPGYEQYF.

The CDR3 coding sequence is TGCGCCAGCAGCTTGGAAGTCGGTTTGGGTTTGAACATTCAGTACTTC. Translating gives CASSLEVGLGLNIQYF. The chain is built from TRBV5-1 and TRBJ2-4; no clear D gene. Trimming took 0 bases from V and 7 from J, leaving 17 bases between them. Germline CDR1 reads SGHRS; CDR2 reads YFSETQ. The CDR3 runs to 16 residues.

The chain couples TRBV28 to TRBJ1-2, with D perhaps TRBD1 (6 bases). CDR1 and CDR2 from the germline V gene are MDHEN and SYDVKM. The CDR3 length is 13 residues. V dropped 7 bases and J dropped 4 bases, with 13 bases sitting between them. CDR3 nucleotides: TGTGCCAGCACCGCAACAGGGATCTATGGCTACACCTTC. Translation gives CASTATGIYGYTF.

The chain carries TRBV27 and TRBJ1-5, with 7 positions matching TRBD1. The CDR3 is 15 amino acids. With 6 bases clipped from V and 7 bases from J, the junction kept 12 bases outside the gene matches. Germline CDR1 and CDR2: MNHEY and SMNVEV (reference sequence). The chain's CDR3 is CASRITGAVNQPQHF. For the CDR3, the DNA is TGTGCCAGCAGGATAACAGGGGCGGTCAACCAGCCCCAGCATTTT.

The chain employs TRBV10-3 and TRBJ2-1; possibly TRBD1 or TRBD2 for D (5 bases each). Germline CDR1 ENHRY, CDR2 SYGVKD. The CDR3 has 13 amino acids. Trimming cost V 8 bases and J 2 bases, with 10 bases left between them. Here the CDR3 reads CAIRDGTYNEQFF. For the CDR3, the DNA is TGTGCCATCCGGGACGGGACCTACAATGAGCAGTTCTTC.

The rearrangement links TRBV5-1 to TRBJ2-7; TRBD1 or TRBD2 may be the D gene (6 bases each). Trimming cost V 0 bases and J 6 bases, with 19 bases left between them. Per the germline V gene, CDR1 is SGHRS and CDR2 is YFSETQ. CDR3 length: 16 amino acids. Here the CDR3 reads CASSLVGGTQGVEQYF. The CDR3 nucleotides are TGCGCCAGCAGCTTGGTAGGAGGGACACAGGGTGTCGAGCAGTACTTC.

The V call is TRBV19, the J call TRBJ2-7; 7 nucleotides line up with TRBD2. J was trimmed by 2 bases and V by 8 bases; bases with no gene match: 15. The length of the CDR3 is 16 residues. Germline CDR1 LNHDA, CDR2 SQIVND (reference sequence). CDR3 coding DNA: TGTGCCAGTTCCCCTTTAGCGGGCGCGGAAGCCTACGAGCAGTACTTC. This codes for CASSPLAGAEAYEQYF.

This clone was seen a single time. V gene TRBV10-1 combines with J gene TRBJ2-1, with 10 bases matching TRBD2. CDR1 is WNHNN, CDR2 SYGVQD, per germline (reference sequence). The CDR3 consists of 13 residues. J gave up 15 bases and V 0 bases, and 5 bases lay outside the gene matches. The CDR3 region has the DNA TGCGCCAGCAGTGAGTCGAATAGCGGGAGGTGGTTCTTC. It yields the protein CASSESNSGRWFF.

The chain couples TRBV6-5 to TRBJ2-1; D may be TRBD2 (5 bases). Trimming took off 6 bases at V and 13 bases at J, with 22 bases between the two ends. The CDR3 is 14 amino acids. Looked up from germline, CDR1 is MNHEY and CDR2 is SVGAGI. The CDR3 is CASRTLSGEIPQFF. DNA of the CDR3: TGTGCCAGCAGAACATTGAGTGGGGAGATACCACAGTTCTTC.